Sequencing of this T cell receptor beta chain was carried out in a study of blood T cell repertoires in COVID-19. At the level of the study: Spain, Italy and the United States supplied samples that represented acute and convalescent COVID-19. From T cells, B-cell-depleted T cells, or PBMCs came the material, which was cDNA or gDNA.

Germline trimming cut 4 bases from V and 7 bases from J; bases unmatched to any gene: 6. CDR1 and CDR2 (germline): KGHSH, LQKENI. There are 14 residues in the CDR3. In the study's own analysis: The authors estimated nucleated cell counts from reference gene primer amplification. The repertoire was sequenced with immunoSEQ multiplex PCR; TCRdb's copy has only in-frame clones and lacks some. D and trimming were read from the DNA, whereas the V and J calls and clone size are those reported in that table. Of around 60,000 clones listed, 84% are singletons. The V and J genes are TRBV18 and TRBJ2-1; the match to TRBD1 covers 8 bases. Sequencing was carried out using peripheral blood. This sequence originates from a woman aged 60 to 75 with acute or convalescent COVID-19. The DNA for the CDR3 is TGTGCCAGCTCACTTGACAGGGGCGCGAATGAGCAGTTCTTC. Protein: CASSLDRGANEQFF.